This T cell receptor beta chain was captured in a study of shared clonotypes between healthy human individuals (dated by TCRdb to about 2020). Regarding the complete study: The cohort included a few men and a couple of women between 18 and 49 years of age. To estimate repertoire size and how much clonotypes are shared between individuals, the study performed deep sequencing of blood TCR repertoires from roughly five healthy adults. For each donor, CD4 naive and CD4 memory were each given three plates, CD8 naive was given two plates, and CD8 memory was given one plate. Libraries were prepared and TCR repertoires were sequenced by different laboratories using diverse techniques, in order to increase sequencing depth and limit assay-specific biases. Between about 0.8 and 9 billion PBMCs per donor were obtained by leukapheresis. What the study reported, not specific to this receptor: Based on pairwise subsampling, the degree of clonotype sharing among donors was expected to be affected by sequencing depth. Higher generation probabilities were observed for clonotypes shared by all four sorted-subset donors than for non-shared clonotypes. The genetic and exposure-history diversity represented was limited by the small number of donors. Naive subsets generally had larger estimated clonotype richness than memory subsets. Sampling was restricted to blood, and TCR repertoires in tissue are likely to differ from TCR repertoires in blood. Even with the large sequencing depth, rarefaction of the sorted-subset datasets indicated that sequencing was incomplete. When several donors were compared, the shared fraction of clonotypes was around 4.6% for naive CD4, over 3% for naive CD8, more than 2% for memory CD4, and about 0.36% for memory CD8.

As to this clone: This clone's antigen is unknown. No qualities accompany the bases; no much larger clone lies one base away.

TCR CDR3 regions were amplified from genomic DNA by multiplex PCR using the deep immunoSEQ assay. For each cell subset, the extracted genomic DNA was distributed evenly across all wells of several immunoSEQ 96-well plates, and each plate served as one replicate. For sorted subsets, approximately 210 ng genomic DNA, equal to 25,000 to 35,000 T cell genomes, was loaded into each replicate PCR. The purified libraries were quantified using a Qubit 3.0 fluorometer, sized with a Bioanalyzer 2100, and then quantified again using the KAPA Library Quantification kit. Every immunoSEQ 96-well plate was sequenced on a separate single-read 150-cycle Illumina NextSeq 550 flow cell. Turning to the authors' computational methods: Because the immunoSEQ output held only junctional sequences and lacked quality scores, the filtering could not match the filtering applied to full-length reads. To assign V/J genes and CDR3, sequences were annotated using PyIR, a Python wrapper for IgBLAST v1.9, with IMGT germline references. Any read was removed if the V/J assignment was weak (E-value above 1e-6), the CDR3 was missing, or the read contained stop codons, out-of-frame junctions, or ambiguous translated residues. V3J clonotypes were defined by identical inferred V gene, J gene, and CDR3 amino acid sequence. To compute the percentage overlap between repertoires, the number of shared unique clonotypes was divided by the size of the smaller repertoire. RTK rarefaction, the Chao1 estimator, and Recon v2.1 estimates of unobserved clonotypes were used to assess repertoire richness. OLGA was used to compute generation probabilities for all TCRbeta clonotypes that the gDNA method yielded from a handful of donors. The table was pulled from immuneACCESS by TCRdb, which kept in-frame rearrangements only. Such tables lose some clones; where checked, under half of the loss comes from unresolved V genes, and the rest has no known cause. V and J calls and clone size are as listed in that table; D and trimming were resolved from the DNA. In this sample the table shows some 2,100,000 clones, just over 90% of which occur a single time. The ten biggest clones cover about 1.5% of the sample.

V is cut back by 2 bases and J by 2 bases, with 4 bases in the junction unmatched. Spanning cysteine to phenylalanine, the CDR3 consists of 15 amino acids. Only the CDR3 DNA is retained, 45 bases long and in frame from the first base. The germline V gene gives CDR1 as MDHEN and CDR2 as SYDVKM. CD8 naive samples consisted of CD45RO-negative cells that were positively selected for CCR7, yielding a CD45RA+CCR7+ population without TemRA cells. The donors were healthy, HIV-negative adults with no recently reported acute infections or vaccinations. All donors were Caucasian adults living in Nashville, Tennessee, USA. After blood collection by leukapheresis, PBMCs were isolated using Ficoll-Histopaque density gradient centrifugation and then cryopreserved in the vapor phase of liquid nitrogen. Purity and quantity of every magnetically sorted T cell population were checked by analytical flow cytometry. Each sorted fraction had its genomic DNA isolated and then quantified by UV absorbance on a Nanodrop 2000c.

This sequence originates from a man aged 18 to 29 in good health. Some clones in this sample may be carry-over from other donors' samples. The V and J genes are TRBV28 and TRBJ2-3, with 7 bases aligning to TRBD2. The sequenced sample was naive CD8+ T cells from PBMCs. The cell subset or site label corresponds to: CD45RA+CCR7+. The DNA sequence reads TGTGCCAGCAGTTTAGCTAGCGGAATCACAGATACGCAGTATTTT. Its translation is CASSLASGITDTQYF.